A selection of T cell receptor beta chains follows, all from one sample in a study of blood T cells in healthy people across ages. MiXCR, applied by TCRdb to the 5' RACE reads, yields one record per CDR3 protein. The data hold about a million distinct CDR3 sequences, with 51% observed a single time. The sequencing input was blood. The receptors were gathered from a woman aged 55-75 years in good health. The CDR3 runs from the conserved cysteine through the conserved F or W.

v_gene	len	j_gene	CDR3aa
TRBV18	15	TRBJ2-7	CASSSPGQAPYEQYF
TRBV15	15	TRBJ1-1	CATSRDWDRVNEAFF
TRBV7-2	12	TRBJ1-2	CASSLVRNGYTF
TRBV27	14	TRBJ1-1	CASSLSNRPTEAFF
TRBV12-3/TRBV12-4	15	TRBJ2-5	CASTELGLAGEKQYF
TRBV20-1	15	TRBJ2-1	CSASFSSPSGNKQFF
TRBV29-1	16	TRBJ2-4	CSVAGGNQLAKNIQYF
TRBV5-5	17	TRBJ1-5	CASSWSGTVFTNQPQHF
TRBV9	17	TRBJ2-3	CASSVVGHSWITDTQYF
TRBV20-1	16	TRBJ2-7	CSARDPARVASYEQYF
TRBV5-1	17	TRBJ2-1	CASSLPGWEQLYNEQFF
TRBV9	15	TRBJ2-1	CASSVVLGKYNEQFF
TRBV20-1	15	TRBJ2-7	CSARTGVGERYEQYF
TRBV7-9	14	TRBJ2-7	CASSQTSYVYEQYF
TRBV4-1	16	TRBJ2-3	CASSLSTSIAENTQYF
TRBV28	15	TRBJ1-6	CASNPSGIRHSPLHF
TRBV7-9	14	TRBJ2-7	CASSLRFSGYEQYF
TRBV7-2	13	TRBJ1-5	CASSPGHYQPQHF
TRBV6-5	14	TRBJ2-1	CASSSLTGPGEQFF
TRBV5-1	16	TRBJ2-3	CASSFPDSPSTDTQYF
TRBV6-5	12	TRBJ1-6	CASSSLHSPLHF
TRBV24-1	11	TRBJ2-1	CATATGEEQFF
TRBV27	14	TRBJ2-5	CASMGGGAGETQYF
TRBV7-2	16	TRBJ2-5	CASSLTGLAGGPASYF
TRBV5-1	15	TRBJ2-3	CASSIGQGGTDTQYF
TRBV28	15	NA	CASSLRRGEIETQYF
TRBV19	17	TRBJ2-3	CASSTSDRGSVTDTQYF
TRBV20-1	14	TRBJ2-1	CSARPGKLYNEQFF
TRBV7-9	15	TRBJ2-1	CASSLGMGQYNEQFF
TRBV7-9	15	TRBJ2-7	CASSAVRGVTYEQYF
TRBV6-6	13	TRBJ2-7	CASNEGPSYEQYF
TRBV2	12	TRBJ2-3	CASRKGADTQYF
TRBV2	15	TRBJ1-2	CASSRDRASNYGYTF